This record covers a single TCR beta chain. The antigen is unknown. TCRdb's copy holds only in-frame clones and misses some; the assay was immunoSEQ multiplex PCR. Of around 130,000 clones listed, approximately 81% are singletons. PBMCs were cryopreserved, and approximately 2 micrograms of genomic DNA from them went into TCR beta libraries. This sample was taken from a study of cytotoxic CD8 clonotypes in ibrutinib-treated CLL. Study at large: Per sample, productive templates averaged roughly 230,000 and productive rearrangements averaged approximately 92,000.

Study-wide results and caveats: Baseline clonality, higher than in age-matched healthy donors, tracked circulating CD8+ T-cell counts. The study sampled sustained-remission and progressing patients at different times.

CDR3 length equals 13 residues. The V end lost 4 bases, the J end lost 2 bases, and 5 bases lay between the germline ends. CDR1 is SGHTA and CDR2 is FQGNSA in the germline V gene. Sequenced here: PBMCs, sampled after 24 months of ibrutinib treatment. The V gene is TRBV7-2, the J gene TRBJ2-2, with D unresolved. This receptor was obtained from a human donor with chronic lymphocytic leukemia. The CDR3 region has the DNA TGTGCCAGCAGCTCCCCAAACACCGGGGAGCTGTTTTTT. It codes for CASSSPNTGELFF.